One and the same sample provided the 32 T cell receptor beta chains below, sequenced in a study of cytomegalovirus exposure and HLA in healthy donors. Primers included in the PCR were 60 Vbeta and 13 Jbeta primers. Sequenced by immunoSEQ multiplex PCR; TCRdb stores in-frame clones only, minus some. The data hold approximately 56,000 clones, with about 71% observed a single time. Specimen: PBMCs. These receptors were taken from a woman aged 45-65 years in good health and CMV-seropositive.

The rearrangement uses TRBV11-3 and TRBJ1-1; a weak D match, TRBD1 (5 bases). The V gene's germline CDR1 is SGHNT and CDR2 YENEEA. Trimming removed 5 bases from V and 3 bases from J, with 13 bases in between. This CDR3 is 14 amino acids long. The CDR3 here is CASSLTGGYTEAFF. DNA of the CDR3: TGTGCCAGCAGCCTAACGGGGGGATACACTGAAGCTTTCTTT.

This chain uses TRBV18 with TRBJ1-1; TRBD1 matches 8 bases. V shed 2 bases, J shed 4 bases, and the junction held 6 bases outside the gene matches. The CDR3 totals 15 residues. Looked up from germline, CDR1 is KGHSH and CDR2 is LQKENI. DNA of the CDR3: TGTGCCAGCTCACCAGGACAGGGAGGGATCACTGAAGCTTTCTTT. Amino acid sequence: CASSPGQGGITEAFF.

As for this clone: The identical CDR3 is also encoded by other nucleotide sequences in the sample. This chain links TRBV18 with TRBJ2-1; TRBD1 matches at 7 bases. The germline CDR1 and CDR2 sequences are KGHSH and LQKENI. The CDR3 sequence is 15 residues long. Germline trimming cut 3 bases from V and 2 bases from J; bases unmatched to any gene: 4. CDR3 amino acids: CASSPRQGAYNEQFF. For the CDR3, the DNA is TGTGCCAGCTCACCCAGACAGGGAGCCTACAATGAGCAGTTCTTC.

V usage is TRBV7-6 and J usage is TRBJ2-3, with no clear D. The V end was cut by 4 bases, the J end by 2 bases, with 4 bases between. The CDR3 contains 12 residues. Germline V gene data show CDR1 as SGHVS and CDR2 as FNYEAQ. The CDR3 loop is CASSSLTDTQYF. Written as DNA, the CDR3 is TGTGCCAGCAGCTCTCTCACAGATACGCAGTATTTT.

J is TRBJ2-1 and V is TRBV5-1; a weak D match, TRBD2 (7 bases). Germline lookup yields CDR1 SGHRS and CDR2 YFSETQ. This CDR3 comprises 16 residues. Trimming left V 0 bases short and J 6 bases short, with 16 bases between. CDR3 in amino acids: CASSLGGGGASNEQFF. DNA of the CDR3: TGCGCCAGCAGCTTGGGAGGTGGGGGGGCCTCCAATGAGCAGTTCTTC.

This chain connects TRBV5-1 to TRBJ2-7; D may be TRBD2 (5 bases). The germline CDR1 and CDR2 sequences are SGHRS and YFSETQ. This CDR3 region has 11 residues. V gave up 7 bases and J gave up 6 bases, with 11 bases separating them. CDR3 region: CASEGIGEQYF. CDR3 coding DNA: TGCGCCAGCGAGGGAATTGGCGAGCAGTACTTC. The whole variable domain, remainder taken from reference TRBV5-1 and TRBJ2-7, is KAGVTQTPRYLIKTRGQQVTLSCSPISGHRSVSWYQQTPGQGLQFLFEYFSETQRNKGNFPGRFSGRQFSNSRSEMNVSTLELGDSALYLCASEGIGEQYFGPGTRLTVT.

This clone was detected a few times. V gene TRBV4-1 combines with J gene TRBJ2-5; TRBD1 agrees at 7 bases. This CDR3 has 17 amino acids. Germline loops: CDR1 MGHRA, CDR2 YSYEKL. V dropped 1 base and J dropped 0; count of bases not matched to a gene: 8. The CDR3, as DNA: TGCGCCAGCAGCCAAGGAGACAGGGCCCCGTACCAAGAGACCCAGTACTTC. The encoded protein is CASSQGDRAPYQETQYF.

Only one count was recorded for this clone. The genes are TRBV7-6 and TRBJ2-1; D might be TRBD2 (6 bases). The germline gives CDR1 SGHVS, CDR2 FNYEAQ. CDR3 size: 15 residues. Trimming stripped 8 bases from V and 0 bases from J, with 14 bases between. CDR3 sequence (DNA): TGTGCCAGCGCCGGCGGGACCAGCTCCTACAATGAGCAGTTCTTC. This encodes CASAGGTSSYNEQFF.

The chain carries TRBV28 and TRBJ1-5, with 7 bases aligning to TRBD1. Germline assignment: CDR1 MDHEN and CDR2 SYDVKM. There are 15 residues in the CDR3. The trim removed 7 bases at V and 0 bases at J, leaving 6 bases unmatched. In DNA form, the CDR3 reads TGTGCCAGCATCTCCCACAGGGGTAGCAATCAGCCCCAGCATTTT. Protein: CASISHRGSNQPQHF.

DNA for the CDR3: TGTGCCAGCAGCCCGACTAGCGGGAGCTACGAGCAGTACTTC. It is translated as CASSPTSGSYEQYF. The V gene is TRBV11-2, the J gene TRBJ2-7; TRBD2 matches at 12 bases. J gave up 3 bases and V 5 bases, and 2 bases lay outside the gene matches. Germline loops: CDR1 SGHAT, CDR2 FQNNGV. This CDR3 contains 14 residues.

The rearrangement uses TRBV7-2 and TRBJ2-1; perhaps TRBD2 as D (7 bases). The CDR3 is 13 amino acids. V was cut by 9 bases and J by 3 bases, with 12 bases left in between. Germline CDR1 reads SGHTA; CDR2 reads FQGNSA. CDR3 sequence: CASFGGHYNEQFF. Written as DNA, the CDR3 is TGTGCCAGTTTCGGGGGGCACTACAATGAGCAGTTCTTC.

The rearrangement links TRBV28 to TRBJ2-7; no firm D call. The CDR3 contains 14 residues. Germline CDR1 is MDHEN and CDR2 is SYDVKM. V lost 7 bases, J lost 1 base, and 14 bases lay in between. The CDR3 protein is CASISPPGSYEQYF. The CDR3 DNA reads TGTGCCAGCATATCCCCCCCAGGATCCTACGAGCAGTACTTC. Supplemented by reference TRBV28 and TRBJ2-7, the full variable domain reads DVKVTQSSRYLVKRTGEKVFLECVQDMDHENMFWYRQDPGLGLRLIYFSYDVKMKEKGDIPEGYSVSREKKERFSLILESASTNQTSMYLCASISPPGSYEQYFGPGTRLTVT.

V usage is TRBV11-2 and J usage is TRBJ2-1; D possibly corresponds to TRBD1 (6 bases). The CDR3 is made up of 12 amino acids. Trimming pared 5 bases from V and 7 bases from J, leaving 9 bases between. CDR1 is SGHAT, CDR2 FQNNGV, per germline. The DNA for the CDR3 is TGTGCCAGCAGCCGCACAGGGAATGAGCAGTTCTTC. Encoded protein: CASSRTGNEQFF.

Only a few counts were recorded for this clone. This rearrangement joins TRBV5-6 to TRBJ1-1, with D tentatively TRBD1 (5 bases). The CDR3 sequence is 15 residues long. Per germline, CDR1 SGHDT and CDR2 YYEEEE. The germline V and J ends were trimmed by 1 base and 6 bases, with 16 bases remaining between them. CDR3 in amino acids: CASSLLQVQMAEAFF. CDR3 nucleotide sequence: TGTGCCAGCAGCTTGTTACAGGTCCAGATGGCTGAAGCTTTCTTT.

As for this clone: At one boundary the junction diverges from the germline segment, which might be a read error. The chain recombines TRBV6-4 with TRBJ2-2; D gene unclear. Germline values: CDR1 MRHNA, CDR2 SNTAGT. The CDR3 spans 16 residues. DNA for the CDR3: TGTGCCAGCAGTGACTCGAACGTGGGCCACACCGAGGAGCTGTTTTTT. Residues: CASSDSNVGHTEELFF.

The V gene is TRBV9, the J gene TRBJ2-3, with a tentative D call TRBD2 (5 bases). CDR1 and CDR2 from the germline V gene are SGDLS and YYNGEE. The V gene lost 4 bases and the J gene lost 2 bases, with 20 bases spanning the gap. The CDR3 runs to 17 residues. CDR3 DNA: TGTGCCAGCAGCACGTATAATGGGAGATCCCCCACAGATACGCAGTATTTT. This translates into CASSTYNGRSPTDTQYF.

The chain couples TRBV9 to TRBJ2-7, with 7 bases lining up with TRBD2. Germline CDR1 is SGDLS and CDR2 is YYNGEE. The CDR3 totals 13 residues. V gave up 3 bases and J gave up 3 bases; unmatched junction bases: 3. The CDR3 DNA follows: TGTGCCAGCAGCGACGGCGGGAGCTACGAGCAGTACTTC. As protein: CASSDGGSYEQYF.

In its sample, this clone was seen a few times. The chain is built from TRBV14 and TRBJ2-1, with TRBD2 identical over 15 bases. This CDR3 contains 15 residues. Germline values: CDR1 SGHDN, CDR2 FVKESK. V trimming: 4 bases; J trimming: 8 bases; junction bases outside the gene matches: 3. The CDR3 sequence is CASSLGLAGGHEQFF. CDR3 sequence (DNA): TGTGCCAGCAGCCTAGGACTAGCGGGAGGGCATGAGCAGTTCTTC.

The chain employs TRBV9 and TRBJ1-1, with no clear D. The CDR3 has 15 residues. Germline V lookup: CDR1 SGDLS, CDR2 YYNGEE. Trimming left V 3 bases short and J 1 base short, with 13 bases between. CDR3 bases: TGTGCCAGCAGCGGACAACGCGGGTCGAACACTGAAGCTTTCTTT. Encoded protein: CASSGQRGSNTEAFF. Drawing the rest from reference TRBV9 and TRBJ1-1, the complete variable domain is DSGVTQTPKHLITATGQRVTLRCSPRSGDLSVYWYQQSLDQGLQFLIQYYNGEERAKGNILERFSAQQFPDLHSELNLSSLELGDSALYFCASSGQRGSNTEAFFGQGTRLTVV.

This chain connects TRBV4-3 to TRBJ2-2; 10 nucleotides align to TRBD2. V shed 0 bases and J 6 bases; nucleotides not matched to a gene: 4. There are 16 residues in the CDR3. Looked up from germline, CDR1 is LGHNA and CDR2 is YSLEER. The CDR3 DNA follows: TGCGCCAGCAGCCAAGATCCTAGCGGGGGTGCCGGGGAGCTGTTTTTT. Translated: CASSQDPSGGAGELFF.

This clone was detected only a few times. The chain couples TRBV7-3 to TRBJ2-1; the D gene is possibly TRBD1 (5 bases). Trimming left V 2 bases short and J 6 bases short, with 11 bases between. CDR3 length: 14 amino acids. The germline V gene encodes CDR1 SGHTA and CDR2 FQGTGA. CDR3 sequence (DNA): TGTGCCAGCAGCTTAGCAGGGTCTGGCAATGAGCAGTTCTTC. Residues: CASSLAGSGNEQFF. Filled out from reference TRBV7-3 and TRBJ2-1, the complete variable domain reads GAGVSQTPSNKVTEKGKYVELRCDPISGHTALYWYRQSLGQGPEFLIYFQGTGAADDSGLPNDRFFAVRPEGSVSTLKIQRTERGDSAVYLCASSLAGSGNEQFFGPGTRLTVL.

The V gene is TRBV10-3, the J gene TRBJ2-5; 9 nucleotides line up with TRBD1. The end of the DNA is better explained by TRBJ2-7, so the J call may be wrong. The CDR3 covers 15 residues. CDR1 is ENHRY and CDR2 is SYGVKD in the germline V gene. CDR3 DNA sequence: TGTGCCATCAGCTCCCCGACAGGGGGGATCTACGAGCAGTACTTC. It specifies CAISSPTGGIYEQYF.

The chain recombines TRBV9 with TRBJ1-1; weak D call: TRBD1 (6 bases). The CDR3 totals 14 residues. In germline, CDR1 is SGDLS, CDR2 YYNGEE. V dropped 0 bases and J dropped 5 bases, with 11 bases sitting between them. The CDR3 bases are TGTGCCAGCAGCGTAGGAGGGGGTAGGACTGAAGCTTTCTTT. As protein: CASSVGGGRTEAFF.

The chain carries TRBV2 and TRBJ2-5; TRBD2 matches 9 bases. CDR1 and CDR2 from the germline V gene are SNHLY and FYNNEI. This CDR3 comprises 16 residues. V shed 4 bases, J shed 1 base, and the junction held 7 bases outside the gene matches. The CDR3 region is CASSVGSGGTQETQYF. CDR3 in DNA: TGTGCCAGCAGTGTAGGTAGCGGGGGAACCCAAGAGACCCAGTACTTC.

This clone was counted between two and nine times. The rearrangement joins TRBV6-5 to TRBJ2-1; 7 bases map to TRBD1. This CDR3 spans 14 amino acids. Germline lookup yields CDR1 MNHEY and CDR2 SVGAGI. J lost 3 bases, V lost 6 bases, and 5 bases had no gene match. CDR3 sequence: CASRRDRVYNEQFF. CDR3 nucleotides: TGTGCCAGCAGACGGGACAGAGTCTACAATGAGCAGTTCTTC.

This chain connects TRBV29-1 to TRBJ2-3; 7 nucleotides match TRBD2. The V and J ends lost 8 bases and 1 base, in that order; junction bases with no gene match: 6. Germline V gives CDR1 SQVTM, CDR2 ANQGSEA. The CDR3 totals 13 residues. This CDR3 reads CSTKRDGTDTQYF. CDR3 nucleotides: TGCAGCACGAAGCGGGACGGCACAGATACGCAGTATTTT.

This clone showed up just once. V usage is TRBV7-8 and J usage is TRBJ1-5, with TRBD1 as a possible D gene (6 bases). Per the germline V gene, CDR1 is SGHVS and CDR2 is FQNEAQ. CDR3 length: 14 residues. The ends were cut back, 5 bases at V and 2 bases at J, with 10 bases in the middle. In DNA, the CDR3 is TGTGCCAGCAGCCCAGGGGCGGGCAATCAGCCCCAGCATTTT. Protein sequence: CASSPGAGNQPQHF.

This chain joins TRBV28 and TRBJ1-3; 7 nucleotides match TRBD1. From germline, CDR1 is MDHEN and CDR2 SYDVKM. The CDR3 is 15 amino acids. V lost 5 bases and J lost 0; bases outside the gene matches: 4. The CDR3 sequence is CASSKGTVSGNTIYF. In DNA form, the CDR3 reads TGTGCCAGCAGTAAAGGGACAGTCTCTGGAAACACCATATATTTT.

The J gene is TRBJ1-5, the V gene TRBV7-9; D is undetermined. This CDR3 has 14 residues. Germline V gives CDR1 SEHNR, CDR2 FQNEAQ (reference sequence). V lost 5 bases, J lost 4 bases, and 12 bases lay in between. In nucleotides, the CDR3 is TGTGCCAGCAGCGATGGACGGGGAAATCAGCCCCAGCATTTT. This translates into CASSDGRGNQPQHF.

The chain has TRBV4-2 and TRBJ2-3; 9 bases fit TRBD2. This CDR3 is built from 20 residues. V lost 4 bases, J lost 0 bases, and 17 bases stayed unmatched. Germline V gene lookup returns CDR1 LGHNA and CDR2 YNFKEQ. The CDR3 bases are TGTGCCAGCAGCCGAGGCCCCCTAGCGGGGTTACCCCTTAGCACAGATACGCAGTATTTT. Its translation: CASSRGPLAGLPLSTDTQYF.

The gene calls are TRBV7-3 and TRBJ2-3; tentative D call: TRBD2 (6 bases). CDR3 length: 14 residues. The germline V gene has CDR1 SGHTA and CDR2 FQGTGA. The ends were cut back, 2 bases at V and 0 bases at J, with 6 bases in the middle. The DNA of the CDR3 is TGTGCCAGCAGCTTAGGGACTAGCACAGATACGCAGTATTTT. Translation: CASSLGTSTDTQYF.

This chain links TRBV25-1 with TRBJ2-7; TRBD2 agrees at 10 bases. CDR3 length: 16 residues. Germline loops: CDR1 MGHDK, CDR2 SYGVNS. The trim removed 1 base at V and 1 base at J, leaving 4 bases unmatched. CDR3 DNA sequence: TGTGCCAGCAGTGAATCTAGCGGGAGTTCGTCCTACGAGCAGTACTTC. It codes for CASSESSGSSSYEQYF.